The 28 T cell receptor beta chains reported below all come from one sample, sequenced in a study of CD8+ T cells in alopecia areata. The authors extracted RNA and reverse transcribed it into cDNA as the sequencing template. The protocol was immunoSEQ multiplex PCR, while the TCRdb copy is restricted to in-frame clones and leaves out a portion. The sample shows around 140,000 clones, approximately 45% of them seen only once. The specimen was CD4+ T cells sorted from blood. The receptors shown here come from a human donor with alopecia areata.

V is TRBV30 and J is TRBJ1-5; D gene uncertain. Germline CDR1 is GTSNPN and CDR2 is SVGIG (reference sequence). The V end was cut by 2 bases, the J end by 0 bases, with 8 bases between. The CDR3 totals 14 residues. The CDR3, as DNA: TGTGCCTGGAGTAAAGATTTTAGCAATCAGCCCCAGCATTTT. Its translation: CAWSKDFSNQPQHF.

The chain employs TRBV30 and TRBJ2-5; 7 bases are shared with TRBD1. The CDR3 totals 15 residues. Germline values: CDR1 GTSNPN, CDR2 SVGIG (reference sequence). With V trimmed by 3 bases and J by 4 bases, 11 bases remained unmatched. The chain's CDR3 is CAWRAIGQVGETQYF. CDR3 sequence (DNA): TGTGCCTGGAGAGCTATTGGACAGGTGGGAGAGACCCAGTACTTC.

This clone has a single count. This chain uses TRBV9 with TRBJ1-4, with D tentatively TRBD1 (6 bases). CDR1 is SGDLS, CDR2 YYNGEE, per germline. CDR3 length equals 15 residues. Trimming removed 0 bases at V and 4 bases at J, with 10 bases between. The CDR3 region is CASSVVSGVNEKLFF. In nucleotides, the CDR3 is TGTGCCAGCAGCGTAGTCTCAGGGGTTAATGAAAAACTGTTTTTT.

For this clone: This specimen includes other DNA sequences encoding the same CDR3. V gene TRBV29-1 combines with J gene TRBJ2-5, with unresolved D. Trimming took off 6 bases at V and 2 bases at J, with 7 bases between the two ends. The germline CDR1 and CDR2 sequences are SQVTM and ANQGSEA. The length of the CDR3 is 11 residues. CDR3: CSVAVQETQYF. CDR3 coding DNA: TGCAGCGTGGCGGTGCAAGAGACCCAGTACTTC. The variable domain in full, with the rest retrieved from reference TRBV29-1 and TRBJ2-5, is SAVISQKPSRDICQRGTSLTIQCQVDSQVTMMFWYRQQPGQSLTLIATANQGSEATYESGFVIDKFPISRPNLTFSTLTVSNMSPEDSSIYLCSVAVQETQYFGPGTRLLVL.

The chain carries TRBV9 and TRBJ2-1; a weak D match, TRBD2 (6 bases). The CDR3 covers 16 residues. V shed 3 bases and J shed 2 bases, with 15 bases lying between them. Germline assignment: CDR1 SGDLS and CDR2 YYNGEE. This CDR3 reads CASSAKGLGAYNEQFF. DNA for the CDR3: TGTGCCAGCAGCGCAAAGGGACTGGGGGCCTACAATGAGCAGTTCTTC.

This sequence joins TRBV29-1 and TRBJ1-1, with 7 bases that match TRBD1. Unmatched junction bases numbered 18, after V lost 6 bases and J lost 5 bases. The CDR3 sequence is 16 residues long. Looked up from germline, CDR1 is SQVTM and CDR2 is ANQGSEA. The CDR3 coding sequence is TGCAGCGTGGACCCTCGCCGACAGGGCGGGGGGACTGAAGCTTTCTTT. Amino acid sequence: CSVDPRRQGGGTEAFF.

CDR3 in DNA: TGCAGCGTTCCCCCGGGGGGAGTTGCCTACGAGCAGTACTTC. Translated, it gives CSVPPGGVAYEQYF. J is TRBJ2-7 and V is TRBV29-1, with 7 bases that match TRBD2. J was trimmed by 2 bases and V by 5 bases; bases with no gene match: 9. The V gene's germline CDR1 is SQVTM and CDR2 ANQGSEA. The length of the CDR3 is 14 residues.

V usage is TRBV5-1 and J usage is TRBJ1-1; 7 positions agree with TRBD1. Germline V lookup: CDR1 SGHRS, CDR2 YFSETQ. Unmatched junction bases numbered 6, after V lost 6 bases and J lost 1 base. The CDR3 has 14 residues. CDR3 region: CASTRDSQNTEAFF. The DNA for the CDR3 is TGCGCCAGCACAAGGGACAGCCAGAACACTGAAGCTTTCTTT.

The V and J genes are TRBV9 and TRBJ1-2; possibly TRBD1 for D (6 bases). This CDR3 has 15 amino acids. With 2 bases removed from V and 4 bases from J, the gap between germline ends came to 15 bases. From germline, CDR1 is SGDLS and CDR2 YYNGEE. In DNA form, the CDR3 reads TGTGCCAGCAGCGTGAATAGAGGGGGTCTCTATGGCTACACCTTC. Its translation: CASSVNRGGLYGYTF. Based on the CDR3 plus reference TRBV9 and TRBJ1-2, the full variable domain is DSGVTQTPKHLITATGQRVTLRCSPRSGDLSVYWYQQSLDQGLQFLIQYYNGEERAKGNILERFSAQQFPDLHSELNLSSLELGDSALYFCASSVNRGGLYGYTFGSGTRLTVV.

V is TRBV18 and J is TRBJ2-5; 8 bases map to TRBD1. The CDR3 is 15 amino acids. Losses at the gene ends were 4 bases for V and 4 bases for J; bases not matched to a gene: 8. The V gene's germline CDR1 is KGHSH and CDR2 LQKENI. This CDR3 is CASSQDRAERETQYF. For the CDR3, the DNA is TGTGCCAGCTCACAGGACAGGGCGGAACGAGAGACCCAGTACTTC.

CDR3 bases: TGTGCCAGCAGCTTGGCGGGGGACACTCAGCCCCAGCATTTT. This sequence encodes CASSLAGDTQPQHF. V and J are TRBV5-6 and TRBJ1-5; D may be TRBD1 (6 bases). Per the germline V gene, CDR1 is SGHDT and CDR2 is YYEEEE. The CDR3 contains 14 residues. Trimming removed 0 bases at V and 6 bases at J, with 10 bases between.

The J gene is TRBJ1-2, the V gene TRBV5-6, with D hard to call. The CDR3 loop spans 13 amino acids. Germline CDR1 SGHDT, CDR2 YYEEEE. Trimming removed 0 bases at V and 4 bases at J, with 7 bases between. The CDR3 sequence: CASSLGEPYGYTF. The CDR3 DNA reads TGTGCCAGCAGCTTGGGGGAGCCCTATGGCTACACCTTC.

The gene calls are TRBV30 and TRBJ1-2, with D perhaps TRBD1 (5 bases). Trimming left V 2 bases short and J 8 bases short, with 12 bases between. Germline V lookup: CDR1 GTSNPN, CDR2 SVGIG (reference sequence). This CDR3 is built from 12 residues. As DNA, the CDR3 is TGTGCCTGGAGTCCTTTAGGGGCAGGCTACACCTTC. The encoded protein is CAWSPLGAGYTF.

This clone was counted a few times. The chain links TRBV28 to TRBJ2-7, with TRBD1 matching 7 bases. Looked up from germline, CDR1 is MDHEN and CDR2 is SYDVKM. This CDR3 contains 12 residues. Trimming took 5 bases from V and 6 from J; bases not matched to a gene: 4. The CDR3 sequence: CASSRTGAEQYF. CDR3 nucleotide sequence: TGTGCCAGCAGTCGCACAGGGGCCGAGCAGTACTTC.

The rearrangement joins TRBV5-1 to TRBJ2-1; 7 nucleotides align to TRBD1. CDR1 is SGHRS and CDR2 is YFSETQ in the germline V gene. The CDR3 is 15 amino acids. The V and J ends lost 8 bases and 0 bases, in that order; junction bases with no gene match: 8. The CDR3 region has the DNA TGCGCCAGTTGCCAACGACAGGGCTCCTACAATGAGCAGTTCTTC. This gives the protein CASCQRQGSYNEQFF.

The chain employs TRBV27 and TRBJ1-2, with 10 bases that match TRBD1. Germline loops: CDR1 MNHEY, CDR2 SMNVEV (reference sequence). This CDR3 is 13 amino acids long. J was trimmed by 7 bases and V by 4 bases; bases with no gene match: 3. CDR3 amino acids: CASSWDRGRGYTF. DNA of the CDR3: TGTGCCAGCAGTTGGGACAGGGGTCGTGGCTACACCTTC.

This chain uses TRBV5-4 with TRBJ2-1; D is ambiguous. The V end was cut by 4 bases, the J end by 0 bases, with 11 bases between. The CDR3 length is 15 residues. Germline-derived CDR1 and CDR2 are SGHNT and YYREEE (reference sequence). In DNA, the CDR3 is TGTGCCAGCAGCCACCTCAAGAGCTCCTACAATGAGCAGTTCTTC. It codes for CASSHLKSSYNEQFF.

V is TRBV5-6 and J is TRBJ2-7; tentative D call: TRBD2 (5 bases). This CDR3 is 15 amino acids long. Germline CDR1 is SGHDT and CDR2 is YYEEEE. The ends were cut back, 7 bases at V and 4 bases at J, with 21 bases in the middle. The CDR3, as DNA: TGTGCCAGCGGAGGAAGCGGCCTCCCAAGGTACGAGCAGTACTTC. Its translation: CASGGSGLPRYEQYF.

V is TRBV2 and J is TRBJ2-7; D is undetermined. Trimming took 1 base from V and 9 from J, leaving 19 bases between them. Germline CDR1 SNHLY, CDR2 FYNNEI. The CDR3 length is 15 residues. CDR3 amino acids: CASSEVSGSAVGQYF. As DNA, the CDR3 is TGTGCCAGCAGTGAAGTTTCAGGATCGGCCGTAGGGCAGTACTTC.

CDR3 amino acids: CASSYPVGQEGSEAFF. In DNA form, the CDR3 reads TGTGCCAGCAGTTACCCCGTTGGACAGGAGGGGTCTGAAGCTTTCTTT. V is TRBV6-6 and J is TRBJ1-1; 7 bases align to TRBD1. The CDR3 consists of 16 residues. V gave up 2 bases and J gave up 6 bases; unmatched junction bases: 12. Per the germline V gene, CDR1 is MNHNY and CDR2 is SVGAGI (reference sequence).

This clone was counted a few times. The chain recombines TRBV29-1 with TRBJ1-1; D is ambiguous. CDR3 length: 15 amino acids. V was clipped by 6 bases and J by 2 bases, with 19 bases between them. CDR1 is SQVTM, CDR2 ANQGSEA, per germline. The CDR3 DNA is TGCAGCGTCGAAACCGGGGTCCAGTCAAACACTGAAGCTTTCTTT. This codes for CSVETGVQSNTEAFF. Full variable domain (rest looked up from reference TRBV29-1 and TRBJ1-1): SAVISQKPSRDICQRGTSLTIQCQVDSQVTMMFWYRQQPGQSLTLIATANQGSEATYESGFVIDKFPISRPNLTFSTLTVSNMSPEDSSIYLCSVETGVQSNTEAFFGQGTRLTVV.

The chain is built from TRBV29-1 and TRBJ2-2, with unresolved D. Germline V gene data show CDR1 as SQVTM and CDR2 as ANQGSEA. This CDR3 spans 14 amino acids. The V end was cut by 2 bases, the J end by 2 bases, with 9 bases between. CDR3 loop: CSVESRLNTGELFF. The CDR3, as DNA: TGCAGCGTTGAATCGAGGCTTAACACCGGGGAGCTGTTTTTT.

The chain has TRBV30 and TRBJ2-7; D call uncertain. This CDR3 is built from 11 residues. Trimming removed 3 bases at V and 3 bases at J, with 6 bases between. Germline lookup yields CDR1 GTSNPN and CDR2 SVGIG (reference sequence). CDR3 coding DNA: TGTGCCTGGAGACTGAGCTACGAGCAGTACTTC. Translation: CAWRLSYEQYF.

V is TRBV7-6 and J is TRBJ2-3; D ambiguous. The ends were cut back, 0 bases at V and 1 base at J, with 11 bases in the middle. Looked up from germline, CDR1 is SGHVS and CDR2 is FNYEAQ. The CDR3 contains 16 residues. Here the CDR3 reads CASSLARRSRTDTQYF. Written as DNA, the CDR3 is TGTGCCAGCAGCTTAGCGCGGCGGTCCCGCACAGATACGCAGTATTTT.

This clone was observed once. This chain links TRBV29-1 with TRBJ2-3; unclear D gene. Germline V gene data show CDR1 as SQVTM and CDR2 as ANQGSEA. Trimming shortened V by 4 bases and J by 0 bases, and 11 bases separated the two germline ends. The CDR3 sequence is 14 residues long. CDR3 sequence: CSVVNRESTDTQYF. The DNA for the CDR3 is TGCAGCGTTGTCAATAGAGAGAGCACAGATACGCAGTATTTT.

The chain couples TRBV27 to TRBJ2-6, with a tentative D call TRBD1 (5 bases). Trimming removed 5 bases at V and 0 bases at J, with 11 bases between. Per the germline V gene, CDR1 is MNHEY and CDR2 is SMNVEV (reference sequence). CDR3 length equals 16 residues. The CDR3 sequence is CASSPEDSSGANVLTF. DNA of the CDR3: TGTGCCAGCAGTCCCGAAGACAGCTCTGGGGCCAACGTCCTGACTTTC.

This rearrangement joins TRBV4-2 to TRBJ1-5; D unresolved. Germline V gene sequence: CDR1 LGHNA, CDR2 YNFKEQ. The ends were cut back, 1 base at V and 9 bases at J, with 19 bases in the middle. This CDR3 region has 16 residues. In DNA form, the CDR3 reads TGTGCCAGCAGCCAAGTGTCTCAGGCCGTCGAGCGGCCCCAGCATTTT. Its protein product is CASSQVSQAVERPQHF.

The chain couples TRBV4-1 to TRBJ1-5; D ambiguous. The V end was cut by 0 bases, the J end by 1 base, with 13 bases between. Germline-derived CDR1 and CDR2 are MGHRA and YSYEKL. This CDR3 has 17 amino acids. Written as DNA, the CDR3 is TGCGCCAGCAGCCAAGATGCGCCCAGTGTGAGCAATCAGCCCCAGCATTTT. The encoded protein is CASSQDAPSVSNQPQHF.